The 23 T cell receptor beta chains reported below all come from one sample, sequenced in a study of circulating CD8 cells and anti-PD-1 response in melanoma (dated by TCRdb to the early 2020s). Sequencing used a NextSeq 500. The QIAseq Immune Repertoire RNA Library Kit, Human TCR Panel, was used to prepare TCR libraries from approximately 16 ng of total RNA. Using fastp at Q25 and MiXCR, TCRdb reprocessed the public reads and kept productive beta chains. Rows are combined by CDR3 protein, so each entry shows the most common genes and DNA. In all, the sample holds roughly 630 distinct CDR3 sequences, and 6.3% of those were seen once. Over 13% of the sample belongs to the ten largest clones. Four subsets defined by PD-1 and/or TIGIT were sorted from live CD3+CD8+TCRalphabeta+ cells on a BD FACSAria II cell sorter. Here the sequenced sample was CD8+ T cells from PBMCs, taken at baseline or after one month of anti-PD-1 therapy (not recorded which). These receptors all come from a human donor with melanoma.

By frequency in the sample, this clonotype is large. CDR3 sequence (DNA): TGTGCCAGTAGCCTTACAGGGAAGACAAACTATGGCTACACCTTC. This sequence encodes CASSLTGKTNYGYTF. This chain joins TRBV19 and TRBJ1-2; D is possibly TRBD1 (6 bases). Looked up from germline, CDR1 is LNHDA and CDR2 is SQIVND (reference sequence). The CDR3 loop spans 15 amino acids. Trimming cost V 6 bases and J 2 bases, with 16 bases left between them.

Relative to its sample, this clonotype is large. The chain is built from TRBV29-1 and TRBJ2-2; 10 nucleotides match TRBD1. The CDR3 is 14 amino acids. Germline V gene data show CDR1 as SQVTM and CDR2 as ANQGSEA. V dropped 7 bases and J dropped 0; count of bases not matched to a gene: 2. In DNA, the CDR3 is TGCAGCGCGACAGGGGGCCCGAACACCGGGGAGCTGTTTTTT. Amino acid sequence: CSATGGPNTGELFF.

Sample share makes this clonotype large (0.1 to 1%). The V gene is TRBV19, the J gene TRBJ1-1; D might be TRBD1 (5 bases). The CDR3 has 11 residues. Trimming took 4 bases from V and 11 from J, leaving 11 bases between them. Germline CDR1 is LNHDA and CDR2 is SQIVND (reference sequence). CDR3: CASSTRWGAFF. CDR3 sequence (DNA): TGTGCCAGTAGTACCAGGTGGGGCGCTTTCTTT.

In its sample, this clonotype is large. J is TRBJ2-5 and V is TRBV29-1; a weak D match, TRBD2 (6 bases). V was pared by 5 bases and J by 5 bases, with 15 bases between. Per germline, CDR1 SQVTM and CDR2 ANQGSEA. The CDR3 has 13 residues. The CDR3 sequence is CSVQSGVRETQYF. The DNA for the CDR3 is TGCAGCGTTCAGTCGGGGGTCAGGGAGACCCAGTACTTC.

Here the CDR3 DNA reads TGTGCCAGCAGTTACTCGAGTGGCGGGTGGGATGAGCAGTTCTTC. This gives the protein CASSYSSGGWDEQFF. The chain links TRBV6-5 to TRBJ2-1; the D gene is possibly TRBD2 (5 bases). The CDR3 covers 15 residues. Germline V CDR1 and CDR2: MNHEY, SVGAGI. Trimming left V 0 bases short and J 8 bases short, with 14 bases between.

This clonotype was detected a few times. The CDR3 does not close with the conserved phenylalanine or tryptophan, likely indicating a read error. The rearrangement links TRBV12-3 or TRBV12-4 to TRBJ1-5; D unclear. The CDR3 sequence is 12 residues long. V lost 5 bases, J lost 1 base, and 3 bases lay in between. The CDR3 bases are TGTGCCAGCAGTCCCAGCAATCAGCCCCAGCATCTT. Translated: CASSPSNQPQHL.

On this clonotype: In this CDR3 the conserved last residue, phenylalanine or tryptophan, is missing, so a read error is likely. The chain carries TRBV6-6 and TRBJ2-5; 10 bases are shared with TRBD2. CDR3 size: 14 residues. The V gene end was trimmed by 7 bases and the J gene end by 4 bases; junction bases not matched to a gene: 6. Germline V gene data show CDR1 as MNHNY and CDR2 as SVGAGI (reference sequence). DNA for the CDR3: TGTGCCAGCAACATAGCGGGGGGAATAGAGACCCAGTACTCC. This encodes CASNIAGGIETQYS.

This sequence joins TRBV29-1 and TRBJ1-1, with D perhaps matching TRBD1 (5 bases). From germline, CDR1 is SQVTM and CDR2 ANQGSEA. Trimming shortened V by 6 bases and J by 0 bases, and 11 bases separated the two germline ends. The CDR3 has 13 residues. The DNA of the CDR3 is TGCAGCGTCGGGACTGCCATGAACACTGAAGCTTTCTTT. Amino acids: CSVGTAMNTEAFF.

Judged by abundance, this clonotype is large (0.1 to 1%). This chain connects TRBV19 to TRBJ1-1; D remains unclear. This CDR3 spans 13 amino acids. Trimming pared 3 bases from V and 1 base from J, leaving 6 bases between. Germline CDR1 LNHDA, CDR2 SQIVND (reference sequence). CDR3 sequence reads: CASSISGNTEAFF. The CDR3 DNA reads TGTGCCAGTAGTATTTCCGGGAACACTGAAGCTTTCTTT.

This clonotype rates as large (0.1 to 1%). The chain couples TRBV4-3 to TRBJ2-7, with D possibly matching TRBD2 (5 bases). Germline CDR1 reads LGHNA; CDR2 reads YSLEER. This CDR3 contains 16 residues. V lost 1 base and J 2 bases, leaving 15 bases between the germline ends. CDR3 bases: TGCGCCAGCAGCCAAGCTCTAGCCTTTGACCCCTACGAGCAGTACTTC. Protein: CASSQALAFDPYEQYF.

There are a few counts of this clonotype. A much larger clone lies a single base off, so this may be a read error. The chain links TRBV25-1 to TRBJ2-5, with D possibly being TRBD1 or TRBD2 (5 bases each). With 3 bases removed from V and 0 bases from J, the gap between germline ends came to 11 bases. Germline CDR1 reads MGHDK; CDR2 reads SYGVNS. The CDR3 is 15 residues long. CDR3 DNA: TGTGCCAGCAGTGACGGGGCGGAGTACCAAGAGACCCAGTACTTC. It is translated as CASSDGAEYQETQYF.

Sample share makes this clonotype large. The chain employs TRBV4-1 and TRBJ1-2; maybe TRBD1 (6 bases). The germline V and J ends were trimmed by 4 bases and 8 bases, with 11 bases remaining between them. CDR3 length equals 12 residues. Germline CDR1 and CDR2: MGHRA and YSYEKL. The CDR3 DNA follows: TGCGCCAGCAGCCTAAACAGGGACGGCTACACCTTC. Protein: CASSLNRDGYTF.

Regarding this clonotype: At one of its ends the junction is not consistent with the germline gene, which may arise from a read error. CDR3 sequence: CAGSLYDGSTEAFF. In nucleotides, the CDR3 is TGTGCCGGCAGCTTATATGACGGGAGCACTGAAGCTTTCTTT. V usage is TRBV11-1 and J usage is TRBJ1-1; D gene uncertain. The CDR3 is made up of 14 amino acids. The germline CDR1 and CDR2 sequences are SGHAT and FQDESV (reference sequence).

This clonotype is large in the sample. The chain recombines TRBV7-3 with TRBJ2-5, with D perhaps matching TRBD1 (6 bases). Germline CDR1 and CDR2: SGHTA and FQGTGA. The CDR3 runs 14 residues. Between the trimmed V and J ends, which lost 5 bases and 5 bases, there was a span of 15 bases. The CDR3, as DNA: TGTGCCAGCAGCCCGAGGGGGACACGCGAGACCCAGTACTTC. Translating it yields CASSPRGTRETQYF.

In its sample, this clonotype is large (0.1 to 1%). V gene TRBV24-1 combines with J gene TRBJ2-5; TRBD2 agrees at 7 bases. CDR1 and CDR2 (germline): KGHDR, SFDVKD. CDR3 size: 16 residues. J gave up 1 base and V 1 base, and 5 bases lay outside the gene matches. The CDR3 bases are TGTGCCACCAGTGATTTCGAGCGGGGCGCCCAAGAGACCCAGTACTTC. The encoded protein is CATSDFERGAQETQYF.

This clonotype is judged large. The chain is built from TRBV19 and TRBJ1-6; no clear D. The V gene lost 6 bases and the J gene lost 8 bases, with 17 bases spanning the gap. Per the germline V gene, CDR1 is LNHDA and CDR2 is SQIVND (reference sequence). This CDR3 region has 15 residues. CDR3: CASSPSSGWDSPLHF. CDR3 sequence (DNA): TGTGCCAGTAGCCCAAGTTCCGGGTGGGATTCACCCCTCCACTTT.

Comments on this clonotype: The junction shows a germline mismatch at one end, possibly a read error. The V gene is TRBV5-6, the J gene TRBJ2-2; D possibly corresponds to TRBD2 (5 bases). The CDR3 is 13 residues long. Germline V gene data show CDR1 as SGHDT and CDR2 as YYEEEE. CDR3 region: CASSLGSAGELSF. Written as DNA, the CDR3 is TGTGCCAGCAGCTTAGGCAGTGCCGGGGAGCTGTCTTTT.

By proportion, this clonotype is medium-sized. The V call is TRBV27, the J call TRBJ2-2; maybe TRBD1 (5 bases). With 3 bases removed from V and 2 bases from J, the gap between germline ends came to 10 bases. The germline V gene has CDR1 MNHEY and CDR2 SMNVEV (reference sequence). The CDR3 covers 15 residues. This CDR3 is CASSFSRANTGELFF. The DNA of the CDR3 is TGTGCCAGCAGTTTCAGCAGGGCAAACACCGGGGAGCTGTTTTTT.

This clonotype is medium-sized (0.01 to 0.1%). The chain uses TRBV4-1 and TRBJ2-2; D uncertain. The CDR3 is made up of 16 amino acids. Trimming shortened V by 6 bases and J by 4 bases, and 18 bases separated the two germline ends. Germline V CDR1 and CDR2: MGHRA, YSYEKL. The CDR3 bases are TGCGCCAGCAGTCTGAGTGGGCAAGTGGGCACCGGGGAGCTGTTTTTT. Translating it yields CASSLSGQVGTGELFF.

This clonotype is judged medium-sized. The genes are TRBV27 and TRBJ1-2; 8 bases map to TRBD1. Unmatched junction bases numbered 1, after V lost 2 bases and J lost 2 bases. The germline gives CDR1 MNHEY, CDR2 SMNVEV (reference sequence). This CDR3 contains 14 residues. CDR3 protein: CASSLQGANYGYTF. In DNA, the CDR3 is TGTGCCAGCAGTTTACAGGGGGCAAACTATGGCTACACCTTC.

This clonotype rates as large. This chain joins TRBV2 and TRBJ2-6, with D perhaps matching TRBD1 or TRBD2 (5 bases each). The CDR3 has 15 residues. CDR1 SNHLY and CDR2 FYNNEI come from the germline V gene. Trimming took 8 bases from V and 1 from J, leaving 12 bases between them. The DNA of the CDR3 is TGTGCCAGCGATGGGGGTAGTTCTGGGGCCAACGTCCTGACTTTC. Residues: CASDGGSSGANVLTF.

This clonotype is large within its sample. The chain carries TRBV4-1 and TRBJ2-1, with TRBD2 identical over 11 bases. In germline, CDR1 is MGHRA, CDR2 YSYEKL. V shed 0 bases and J 0 bases; nucleotides not matched to a gene: 10. The length of the CDR3 is 20 residues. The CDR3 DNA is TGCGCCAGCAGCCAAGATCCGGGACTAGCGGCCTCCAGCTCCTACAATGAGCAGTTCTTC. It translates to CASSQDPGLAASSSYNEQFF.

This clonotype is classed as large. The chain couples TRBV12-5 to TRBJ1-1; 8 nucleotides match TRBD1. Germline V gene sequence: CDR1 LGHNT, CDR2 FRNRAP. This CDR3 comprises 14 residues. The ends lost 10 bases at V and 3 bases at J; junction bases unmatched: 10. This CDR3 is CATRQGTHYTEAFF. The CDR3 nucleotides are TGTGCTACTAGACAGGGGACACATTACACTGAAGCTTTCTTT.